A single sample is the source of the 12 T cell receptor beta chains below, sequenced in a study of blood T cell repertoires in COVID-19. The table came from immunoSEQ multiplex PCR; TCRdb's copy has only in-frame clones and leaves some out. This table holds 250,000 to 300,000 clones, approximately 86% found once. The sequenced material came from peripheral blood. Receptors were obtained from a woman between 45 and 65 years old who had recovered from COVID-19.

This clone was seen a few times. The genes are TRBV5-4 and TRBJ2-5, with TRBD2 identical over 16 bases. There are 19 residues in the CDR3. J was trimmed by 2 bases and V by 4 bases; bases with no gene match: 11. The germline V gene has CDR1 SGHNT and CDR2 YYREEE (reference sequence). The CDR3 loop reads CASSPAGLAGGMSQETQYF. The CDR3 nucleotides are TGTGCCAGCAGCCCCGCGGGACTAGCGGGGGGGATGAGTCAAGAGACCCAGTACTTC.

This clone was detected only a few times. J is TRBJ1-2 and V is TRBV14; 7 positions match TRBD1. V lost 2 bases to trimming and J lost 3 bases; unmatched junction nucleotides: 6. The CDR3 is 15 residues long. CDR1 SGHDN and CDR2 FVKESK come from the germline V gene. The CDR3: CASSQIGGADYGYTF. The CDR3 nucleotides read TGTGCCAGCAGCCAAATAGGGGGCGCAGACTATGGCTACACCTTC.

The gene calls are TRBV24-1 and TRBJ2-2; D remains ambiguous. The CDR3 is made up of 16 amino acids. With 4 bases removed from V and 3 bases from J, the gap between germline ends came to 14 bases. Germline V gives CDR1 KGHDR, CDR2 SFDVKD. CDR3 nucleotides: TGTGCCACCAGTGACGCAACGCGTGGTGACACCGGGGAGCTGTTTTTT. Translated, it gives CATSDATRGDTGELFF.

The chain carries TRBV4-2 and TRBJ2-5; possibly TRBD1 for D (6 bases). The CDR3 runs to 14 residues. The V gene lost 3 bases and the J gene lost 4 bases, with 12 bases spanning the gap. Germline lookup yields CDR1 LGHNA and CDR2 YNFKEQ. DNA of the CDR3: TGTGCCAGCAGCCAGGGGGCGATCACAGAGACCCAGTACTTC. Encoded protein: CASSQGAITETQYF.

In nucleotides, the CDR3 is TGTGCCATCAGCGCGAGGGGGGGCACTGAAGCTTTCTTT. Protein sequence: CAISARGGTEAFF. The J gene is TRBJ1-1, the V gene TRBV10-3; possible D gene TRBD1, 6 bases. CDR3 length: 13 residues. Germline CDR1 and CDR2: ENHRY and SYGVKD. V lost 6 bases, J lost 4 bases, and 12 bases lay in between.

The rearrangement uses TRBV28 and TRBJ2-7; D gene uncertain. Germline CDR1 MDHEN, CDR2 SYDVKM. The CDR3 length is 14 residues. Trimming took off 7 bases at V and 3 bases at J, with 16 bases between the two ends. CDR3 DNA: TGTGCCAGCAAACCCTCAGGCGCTTTCTACGAGCAGTACTTC. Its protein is CASKPSGAFYEQYF.

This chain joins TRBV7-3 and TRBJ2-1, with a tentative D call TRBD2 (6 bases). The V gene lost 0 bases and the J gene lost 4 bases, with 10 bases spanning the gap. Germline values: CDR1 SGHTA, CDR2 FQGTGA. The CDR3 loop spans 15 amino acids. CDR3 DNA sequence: TGTGCCAGCAGCTTAACGGCGGGATGGTACAATGAGCAGTTCTTC. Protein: CASSLTAGWYNEQFF.

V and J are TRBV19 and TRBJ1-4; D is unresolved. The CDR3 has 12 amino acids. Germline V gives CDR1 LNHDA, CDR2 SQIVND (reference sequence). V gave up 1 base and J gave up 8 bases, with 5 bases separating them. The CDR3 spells CASSIAMEKLFF. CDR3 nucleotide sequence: TGTGCCAGTAGTATAGCCATGGAAAAACTGTTTTTT.

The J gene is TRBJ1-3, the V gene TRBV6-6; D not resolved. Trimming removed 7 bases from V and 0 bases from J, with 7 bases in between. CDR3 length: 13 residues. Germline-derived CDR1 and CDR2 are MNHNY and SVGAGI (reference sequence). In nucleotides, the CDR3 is TGTGCCAGCACCGGGTTCTCTGGAAACACCATATATTTT. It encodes CASTGFSGNTIYF.

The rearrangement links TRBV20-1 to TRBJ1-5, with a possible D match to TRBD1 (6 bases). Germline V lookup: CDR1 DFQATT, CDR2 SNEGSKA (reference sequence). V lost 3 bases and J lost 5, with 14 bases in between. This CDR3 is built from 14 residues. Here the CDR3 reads CSASGRGWHQPQHF. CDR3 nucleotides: TGCAGTGCTAGTGGCAGGGGATGGCATCAGCCCCAGCATTTT.

The CDR3 reads CASSGIGSTTEAFF. The CDR3 nucleotides read TGTGCCAGCTCGGGAATCGGGTCCACCACTGAAGCTTTCTTT. The genes are TRBV6-5 and TRBJ1-1; D gene unclear. This CDR3 comprises 14 residues. Looked up from germline, CDR1 is MNHEY and CDR2 is SVGAGI. V lost 8 bases, J lost 4 bases, and 17 bases lay in between.

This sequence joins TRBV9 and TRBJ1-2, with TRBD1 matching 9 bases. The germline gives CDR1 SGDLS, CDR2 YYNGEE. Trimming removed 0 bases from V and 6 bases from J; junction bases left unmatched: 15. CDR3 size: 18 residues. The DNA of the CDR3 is TGTGCCAGCAGCGTAGGTTTAGGGGAGACAGGGGGAAAGAATGGCTACACCTTC. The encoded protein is CASSVGLGETGGKNGYTF.